A selection of T cell receptor beta chains follows, all from one sample in a study of Graves' ophthalmopathy and Graves' hyperthyroidism. In TCRdb, the multiplex PCR reads were re-called with MiXCR into one record per CDR3 protein. There are about 620,000 distinct CDR3 sequences in the sample; about 20% occur only once, and approximately 7.7% lies in the top ten. Source material: peripheral blood. These receptors were taken from a woman aged 18-35 years with stable Graves' hyperthyroidism. Some clones in this sample may be carry-over from other donors' samples. Each CDR3 is given with its conserved first and last residue. Each record gives: clone size, CDR3 length, J gene, V gene, D gene, CDR3 DNA, CDR3 protein. The D gene is left open where the match is weak. Rows may omit the clone size; those that give it use once, few, many or a size class.

>many|15|TRBJ1-3|TRBV6-1|-
TGTGCCAGCAGTGAAGGCATATCGTCTGGAAACACCATATATTTT
CASSEGISSGNTIYF
>many|13|TRBJ2-5|TRBV6-2/TRBV6-3|-
TGTGCCAGCAGTTACCTACAGCAAGAGACCCAGTACTTC
CASSYLQQETQYF
>many|14|TRBJ2-5|TRBV12-3/TRBV12-4|-
TGTGCCAGCAGTTTCTCTGGGAGCCTAGAGACCCAGTACTTC
CASSFSGSLETQYF
>many|16|TRBJ2-7|TRBV11-2|TRBD2
TGTGCCAGCAGCCATCACCGACTAGCGGGGGCCTACGAGCAGTACTTC
CASSHHRLAGAYEQYF
>many|15|TRBJ1-1|TRBV20-1|TRBD1
TGCAGTGCTGCCGACAGGGGCGTTATGAACACTGAAGCTTTCTTT
CSAADRGVMNTEAFF
>-|14|TRBJ1-6|TRBV12-3/TRBV12-4|-
TGTGCCAGCAGATCAGGAGGGTATGGTTCACCCCTCCACTTT
CASRSGGYGSPLHF
>many|16|TRBJ1-6|TRBV11-2|-
TGTGCCAGCAGCCCTAGGGCTACAGGGTTGGCTTCACCCCTCCACTTT
CASSPRATGLASPLHF
>-|15|TRBJ2-7|TRBV6-4|-
TGTGCCAGCAGTGAAACGGTCGTTAGCTCCTACGAGCAGTACTTC
CASSETVVSSYEQYF
>once|12|TRBJ2-7|TRBV20-1|-
TGCAGTGCTAGAGTTGATACCTACGATCAGTACTTC
CSARVDTYDQYF
>-|14|TRBJ1-1|TRBV7-3|-
TGTGCCAGCAGCTTAGCACAGGGTTACACTGAAGCTTTCTTT
CASSLAQGYTEAFF
>-|9|TRBJ1-2|TRBV29-1|-
TGCAGCGTTGGACCGGGCTACACCTTC
CSVGPGYTF
>many|15|TRBJ2-5|TRBV20-1|-
TGCAGTGCAGAGGGGGGTGGGACGTACCAAGAGACCCAGTACTTC
CSAEGGGTYQETQYF
>many|17|TRBJ2-6|TRBV6-2/TRBV6-3|-
TGTGCCAGCAGTTACCTTCCAGAGGGGACTGGGGCCAACGTCCTGACTTTC
CASSYLPEGTGANVLTF
>few|17|TRBJ1-5|TRBV5-4|-
TGTGCCAGCAGCTCTGGCGGAATACAGGGAAACAATCAGCCCCAGCATTTT
CASSSGGIQGNNQPQHF
>-|12|TRBJ1-2|TRBV28|-
TGTGCCAGCACGACAGGAGTCTATGGCTACACCTTC
CASTTGVYGYTF
>many|15|TRBJ1-5|TRBV2|-
TGTGCCAGCAGCGCAACAGGTAACGGCAATCAGCCCCAGCATTTT
CASSATGNGNQPQHF
>many|12|TRBJ2-7|TRBV29-1|TRBD2
TGCAGCGTTGGGACTAGCGGCTACGAGCAGTACTTC
CSVGTSGYEQYF
>many|15|TRBJ1-1|TRBV29-1|TRBD1
TGCAGCGTTGAACGGTACAGGGGTATTAGCACTGAAGCTTTCTTT
CSVERYRGISTEAFF
>-|12|TRBJ2-7|TRBV7-9|-
TGTGCCAGCAGCTCGGAGGGGAACGATCAGTACTTC
CASSSEGNDQYF
>many|16|TRBJ2-7|TRBV20-1|-
TGCAGTGCTAGAGATTCTGCCGGTGGGAAACAGCACGAGCAGTACTTC
CSARDSAGGKQHEQYF
>many|15|TRBJ2-7|TRBV7-7|-
TGTGCTAGCAGCTTAGCCCATGGCAGCTCCTACGAGCAGTACTTC
CASSLAHGSSYEQYF
>-|21|TRBJ1-3|TRBV14|TRBD1
TGTGCCAGCAGCCAACCCGTTGCCGGACAGGGTGAGATGAGCTCTGGAAACGCCATATATTTT
CASSQPVAGQGEMSSGNAIYF
>-|14|TRBJ2-2|TRBV12-3/TRBV12-4|-
TGTGCCAGCTCTGGGGGAATGACCACCGGGGAGCTGTTTTTT
CASSGGMTTGELFF
>-|14|TRBJ1-5|TRBV27|-
TGTGCCAGCAGTTTAGGGGCGGACTATCAGCCCCAGCATTTT
CASSLGADYQPQHF
>-|17|TRBJ2-2|TRBV19|TRBD1
TGTGCCAGTACCCCACACCAGGGGGCTGGGGACACCGGGGAGCTGTTTTTT
CASTPHQGAGDTGELFF
>once|13|TRBJ1-2|TRBV6-2/TRBV6-3|-
TGTGCCAGCAGTGGTCCGGGTCCCGATGGCTACACCTTC
CASSGPGPDGYTF
>many|15|TRBJ2-5|TRBV7-2|-
TGTGCCAGCAGCTTAGCGGGCAGGGTTTTCGAGACCCAGTACTTC
CASSLAGRVFETQYF
>many|15|TRBJ1-1|TRBV6-2/TRBV6-3|-
TGTGCCAGCAGTTACTTTTTGGGAAGGGGCACTGAAGCTTTCTTT
CASSYFLGRGTEAFF
>-|15|TRBJ2-5|TRBV7-2|TRBD1
TGTGCCAGCAGCTACCGGACAGGGCAAAAAGAGACCCAGTACTTC
CASSYRTGQKETQYF
>-|14|TRBJ2-5|TRBV7-3|-
TGTGCCAGCAGCCCTGGACCGACACAAGAGACCCAGTACTTC
CASSPGPTQETQYF
>many|15|TRBJ1-5|TRBV6-1|TRBD1
TGTGCCAGCAGAGGACAGGGGGCTAGCAATCAGCCCCAGCATTTT
CASRGQGASNQPQHF
>-|14|TRBJ1-1|TRBV15|-
TGTGCCACCCAATTTCAGGGGCGGCCAACTGAAGCTTTCTTT
CATQFQGRPTEAFF
>many|15|TRBJ1-1|TRBV19|TRBD1
TGTGCCAGTAGTACCCGGGGACAGGGGCGGACTGAAGCTTTCTTT
CASSTRGQGRTEAFF
>many|16|TRBJ1-1|TRBV29-1|-
TGCAGCGTCATCCCGACAGGCGGTGGGATGAACACTGAAGCTTTCTTT
CSVIPTGGGMNTEAFF
>few|13|TRBJ1-1|TRBV25-1|-
TGTGCCAGCAGTGTGCGGCAGAACACTGAAGCTTTCTTT
CASSVRQNTEAFF
>-|11|TRBJ1-2|TRBV29-1|-
TGCAGCGTTCTAGTGTCCCGTGGCTACACCTTC
CSVLVSRGYTF
>-|15|TRBJ2-7|TRBV18|-
TGTGCCAGCTCACCGGGGCAGGGGACGTTCTACGAGCAGTACTTC
CASSPGQGTFYEQYF
>few|16|TRBJ1-5|TRBV6-1|-
TGTGCCAGCACCTCCGTGGGAGGGTATAGCAATCAGCCCCAGCATTTT
CASTSVGGYSNQPQHF
>many|15|TRBJ2-7|TRBV28|TRBD1
TGTGCCAGCGGTGGAAGGGACAGGGAACACTACGAGCAGTACTTC
CASGGRDREHYEQYF
>many|13|TRBJ1-1|TRBV6-1|TRBD1
TGTGCCAGCATCGGGACAGCTTACACTGAAGCTTTCTTT
CASIGTAYTEAFF
>-|14|TRBJ2-7|TRBV28|TRBD1
TGTGCCAGCAGCACGGGACAGAGGATCTACGAGCAGTACTTC
CASSTGQRIYEQYF
>-|15|TRBJ2-7|TRBV5-6|TRBD2
TGTGCCAGCAGGGGGGGACTAGCGGGAACCTACGAGCAGTACTTC
CASRGGLAGTYEQYF
>-|12|TRBJ2-2|TRBV2|-
TGTGCCAGCGTCAGGGGCTCCGGGGAGCTGTTTTTC
CASVRGSGELFF
>many|14|TRBJ2-5|TRBV6-1|-
TGTGCCAGCAGTGAGGGCCGTGTTCAAGAGACCCAGTACTTC
CASSEGRVQETQYF
>many|15|TRBJ1-2|TRBV6-1|TRBD1
TGTGCCAGCAGTGAATTTGTCAGGGGGTATCGTGGCTACACCTTC
CASSEFVRGYRGYTF
>many|14|TRBJ1-1|TRBV6-1|-
TGTGCCAGCAGCCAACAGGCTGTCGACACTGAAGCTTTCTTT
CASSQQAVDTEAFF
>many|15|TRBJ1-1|TRBV19|TRBD1
TGTGCCAGTAGTCCAGGGGACAGACCGGGAACTGAAGCTTTCTTT
CASSPGDRPGTEAFF
>many|12|TRBJ2-7|TRBV12-3/TRBV12-4|TRBD2
TGTGCCAGCAGTTTTGGGGGGGACGAGCAGTACTTC
CASSFGGDEQYF
>many|15|TRBJ1-5|TRBV4-2|-
TGTGCCAGCAGCCAAGATGACGAGGGATCGCAGCCCCAGCATTTT
CASSQDDEGSQPQHF
>-|15|TRBJ1-2|TRBV11-2|TRBD1
TGTGCCAGCAGCTTGACAGGGAATTCGGGCTATGGCTACACCTTC
CASSLTGNSGYGYTF
>many|15|TRBJ1-1|TRBV9|TRBD1
TGTGCCAGCAGCGTCGCGACAGGGTTGAACACTGAAGCTTTCTTT
CASSVATGLNTEAFF
>-|12|TRBJ2-5|TRBV12-5|-
TGTGCTAGTGGTCCTCTCCGGGGCCCTACGTACTTC
CASGPLRGPTYF
>many|16|TRBJ1-1|TRBV7-3|-
TGTGCCAGCAGCTTAACGAGGGAGACAGACAACACTGAAGCTTTCTTT
CASSLTRETDNTEAFF
>many|17|TRBJ2-5|TRBV12-3/TRBV12-4|TRBD1
TGTGCCAGCCGTACCCAGACCCCCAGGGGGCGAGGGGAGACCCAGTACTTC
CASRTQTPRGRGETQYF
>many|16|TRBJ1-5|TRBV6-1|-
TGTGCCAGCAGTGAAGGGGGGATCCTACGGGGAGGAACCCAGCATTTT
CASSEGGILRGGTQHF
>many|16|TRBJ1-1|TRBV19|-
TGTGCCAGTAGTACCTTGGTCGGGCAGTCAGGCACTGAAGCTTTCTTT
CASSTLVGQSGTEAFF
>many|16|TRBJ1-5|TRBV3-1|TRBD1
TGTGCCAGCAGCCAAGAAGGGCCAGGGGGAAATCAGCCCCAGCATTTT
CASSQEGPGGNQPQHF
>many|14|TRBJ2-5|TRBV11-2|-
TGTGCCAGCAGCTCGGTGGGGGGGCCAGAGACCCAGTACTTC
CASSSVGGPETQYF
>-|15|TRBJ2-7|TRBV12-3/TRBV12-4|-
TGTGCCAGCAGACGGGCTGGGGGGGCATCCTACGAGCAGTACTTC
CASRRAGGASYEQYF